A single sample is the source of the 17 T cell receptor beta chains below, sequenced in a study of control samples from healthy donors and cancer patients. Using immunoSEQ multiplex PCR, the repertoire was profiled, and TCRdb retains in-frame clones only, with some absent. Among 150,000 or so clones listed, approximately 93% were seen once. The sequenced sample consisted of blood. The origin of the receptors is a man between 18 and 29 years old in good health.

This clone was observed once. The rearrangement links TRBV6-5 to TRBJ1-2; D may be TRBD1 (6 bases). CDR1 is MNHEY and CDR2 is SVGAGI in the germline V gene. The CDR3 has 14 residues. Trimming pared 6 bases from V and 0 bases from J, leaving 11 bases between. CDR3 DNA: TGTGCCAGCAGACCGGGGGGGCCTAACTATGGCTACACCTTC. It translates to CASRPGGPNYGYTF.

The gene calls are TRBV5-5 and TRBJ2-5; tentatively, D is TRBD2 (6 bases). The germline V gene has CDR1 SGHKS and CDR2 YYEKEE (reference sequence). The CDR3 contains 16 residues. V lost 0 bases, J lost 5 bases, and 17 bases lay in between. The CDR3 nucleotides read TGTGCCAGCAGCTTGGGGGTCGGGGGACGGTCTGAGACCCAGTACTTC. Translation gives CASSLGVGGRSETQYF.

The chain is built from TRBV7-2 and TRBJ1-3; unclear D gene. This CDR3 has 15 amino acids. In germline, CDR1 is SGHTA, CDR2 FQGNSA. Between the trimmed V and J ends, which lost 5 bases and 0 bases, there was a span of 11 bases. CDR3 loop: CASSLMVSSGNTIYF. CDR3 DNA sequence: TGTGCCAGCAGCCTGATGGTCAGCTCTGGAAACACCATATATTTT.

The chain is built from TRBV3-1 (or the pseudogene TRBV3-2) and TRBJ1-1; D gene unclear. CDR3 size: 13 residues. CDR1 is LGHDT and CDR2 is YNNKEL in the germline V gene (reference sequence). Trimming shortened V by 8 bases and J by 1 base, and 11 bases separated the two germline ends. The CDR3 coding sequence is TGTGCCAGCTCCAACACGGGGAACACTGAAGCTTTCTTT. As protein: CASSNTGNTEAFF.

The gene calls are TRBV7-2 and TRBJ2-7; D unresolved. Trimming removed 7 bases from V and 2 bases from J, with 12 bases in between. From germline, CDR1 is SGHTA and CDR2 FQGNSA. There are 13 residues in the CDR3. CDR3 sequence reads: CASNLGAAYEQYF. In DNA, the CDR3 is TGTGCCAGCAATTTAGGTGCTGCCTACGAGCAGTACTTC.

V is TRBV6-6 and J is TRBJ1-1; D is ambiguous. Looked up from germline, CDR1 is MNHNY and CDR2 is SVGAGI (reference sequence). Trimming shortened V by 5 bases and J by 4 bases, and 8 bases separated the two germline ends. The CDR3 is 12 amino acids. CDR3: CASSPFGTEAFF. Written as DNA, the CDR3 is TGTGCCAGCAGTCCGTTCGGCACTGAAGCTTTCTTT.

CDR3 in amino acids: CASSLEVRNGFQETQYF. CDR3 sequence (DNA): TGTGCCAGCAGCTTAGAGGTTCGCAATGGCTTTCAGGAGACCCAGTACTTC. The gene calls are TRBV7-6 and TRBJ2-5; D remains ambiguous. V was cut by 1 base and J by 5 bases, with 20 bases left in between. The CDR3 covers 17 residues. Germline CDR1 SGHVS, CDR2 FNYEAQ.

This clone appeared a single time. This chain connects TRBV11-2 to TRBJ1-2; D uncertain. The CDR3 runs to 12 residues. V lost 0 bases and J 8 bases, leaving 7 bases between the germline ends. Germline loops: CDR1 SGHAT, CDR2 FQNNGV. CDR3 DNA sequence: TGTGCCAGCAGCTTAGATCTACTCGGCTACACCTTC. Its translation: CASSLDLLGYTF.

J is TRBJ2-7 and V is TRBV7-9; 7 nucleotides line up with TRBD1. The length of the CDR3 is 15 residues. V shed 6 bases and J 2 bases; nucleotides not matched to a gene: 10. Germline CDR1 and CDR2: SEHNR and FQNEAQ (reference sequence). The CDR3 nucleotides read TGTGCCAGCAGTTCGACCGGGACAGCCGCCTACGAGCAGTACTTC. The encoded protein is CASSSTGTAAYEQYF.

The V call is TRBV27, the J call TRBJ1-6; tentative D call: TRBD1 (5 bases). CDR3 length: 14 amino acids. V was clipped by 5 bases and J by 5 bases, with 10 bases between them. CDR1 MNHEY and CDR2 SMNVEV come from the germline V gene (reference sequence). Here the CDR3 DNA reads TGTGCCAGCAGTACCGGGACGGATAATTCACCCCTCCACTTT. Amino acids: CASSTGTDNSPLHF.

The rearrangement uses TRBV5-6 and TRBJ1-2; no reliable D call. The CDR3 is 16 residues long. In germline, CDR1 is SGHDT, CDR2 YYEEEE. Trimming stripped 0 bases from V and 4 bases from J, with 16 bases between. The CDR3 nucleotides are TGTGCCAGCAGCTTGGATGGGCTCCCTAAACTCTATGGCTACACCTTC. This translates into CASSLDGLPKLYGYTF.

This chain uses TRBV5-1 with TRBJ2-2; 9 bases are shared with TRBD1. Losses at the gene ends were 3 bases for V and 4 bases for J; bases not matched to a gene: 4. This CDR3 comprises 15 residues. Germline values: CDR1 SGHRS, CDR2 YFSETQ. The CDR3 nucleotides are TGCGCCAGCAGCTGGACAGGGGTGGGCACCGGGGAGCTGTTTTTT. Amino acid sequence: CASSWTGVGTGELFF.

The chain employs TRBV5-8 and TRBJ2-1, with a tentative D call TRBD2 (6 bases). The CDR3 runs to 14 residues. V shed 0 bases and J shed 9 bases, with 13 bases lying between them. CDR1 is SGHTS, CDR2 YDEGEE, per germline. CDR3 protein: CASSLGISGTEQFF. In DNA form, the CDR3 reads TGTGCCAGCAGCTTGGGTATTAGCGGAACTGAGCAGTTCTTC.

The V gene is TRBV6-4, the J gene TRBJ2-2; 9 bases line up with TRBD2. With 0 bases clipped from V and 5 bases from J, the junction kept 10 bases outside the gene matches. This CDR3 has 18 residues. CDR1 MRHNA and CDR2 SNTAGT come from the germline V gene. The CDR3 coding sequence is TGTGCCAGCAGTGACTCATCTTTTAGCGGGAGATTTACCGGGGAGCTGTTTTTT. It codes for CASSDSSFSGRFTGELFF.

CDR3: CASSLGLPINDTQYF. CDR3 sequence (DNA): TGTGCCAGCAGCCTAGGACTACCTATTAACGATACGCAGTATTTT. The chain employs TRBV27 and TRBJ2-3; maybe TRBD2 (6 bases). CDR1 is MNHEY and CDR2 is SMNVEV in the germline V gene (reference sequence). The V gene lost 6 bases and the J gene lost 6 bases, with 19 bases spanning the gap. The CDR3 spans 15 residues.

CDR3 in DNA: TGCAGTGCTTCCCCCTTTGCTGGCTACACCTTC. Translated, it gives CSASPFAGYTF. The gene calls are TRBV20-1 and TRBJ1-2; D is uncertain. V was cut by 5 bases and J by 7 bases, with 11 bases left in between. This CDR3 comprises 11 residues. Germline CDR1 is DFQATT and CDR2 is SNEGSKA (reference sequence).

The J gene is TRBJ1-2, the V gene TRBV13, with D possibly being TRBD1 (5 bases). Per the germline V gene, CDR1 is PRHDT and CDR2 is FYEKMQ (reference sequence). The V and J ends lost 8 bases and 4 bases respectively, with 17 bases between them. This CDR3 is built from 14 residues. This CDR3 reads CASGSGYNFYGYTF. The DNA for the CDR3 is TGTGCCAGCGGCTCAGGGTACAACTTCTATGGCTACACCTTC.